The next 26 T cell receptor beta chains were all read from a single sample in a study of identical twins. TCRdb redid the calling of the 5' RACE reads with MiXCR, one entry per CDR3 protein. The sample lists a few hundred thousand distinct CDR3 sequences, under 12% occurring once. Specimen: memory T cells sorted from blood. The receptor source for this set is a man aged 45-65 years in good health.

The chain links TRBV4-3 to TRBJ1-6; D is unresolved. V was shortened by 1 base and J by 4 bases, with 8 bases between the two germline ends. The V gene's germline CDR1 is LGHNA and CDR2 YSLEER. The CDR3 has 15 residues. The CDR3 DNA sequence: TGCGCCAGCAGCCAAGTTTGGAATTATAATTCACCCCTCCACTTT. This translates into CASSQVWNYNSPLHF.

This clonotype was picked up many times. The chain is built from TRBV7-2 and TRBJ2-2; D may be TRBD2 (5 bases). Germline assignment: CDR1 SGHTA and CDR2 FQGNSA. The CDR3 runs to 16 residues. Trimming removed 2 bases at V and 0 bases at J, with 10 bases between. CDR3 in DNA: TGTGCCAGCAGCTTAAGCGGCAGTACGAACACCGGGGAGCTGTTTTTT. It specifies CASSLSGSTNTGELFF.

This clonotype was found many times. The chain combines TRBV6-6 with TRBJ2-7; D unresolved. The V and J ends lost 7 bases and 1 base respectively, with 11 bases between them. The V gene's germline CDR1 is MNHNY and CDR2 SVGAGI (reference sequence). The length of the CDR3 is 13 residues. CDR3 protein: CASNTGPSYEQYF. Here the CDR3 DNA reads TGTGCCAGCAATACCGGGCCTTCCTACGAGCAGTACTTC.

There are a few counts of this clonotype. J is TRBJ1-5 and V is TRBV7-8; D may be TRBD1 (5 bases). Trimming removed 7 bases at V and 6 bases at J, with 16 bases between. The CDR3 loop spans 14 amino acids. Germline V gives CDR1 SGHVS, CDR2 FQNEAQ. CDR3 in amino acids: CASTPGPGPQPQHF. The DNA of the CDR3 is TGTGCCAGCACCCCGGGACCTGGACCTCAGCCCCAGCATTTT.

This clonotype was counted only a few times. The rearrangement uses TRBV29-1 and TRBJ1-1, with D unresolved. Trimming took off 7 bases at V and 1 base at J, with 10 bases between the two ends. Germline V gives CDR1 SQVTM, CDR2 ANQGSEA. The CDR3 length is 12 residues. The CDR3 sequence: CSARTANTEAFF. Here the CDR3 DNA reads TGCAGCGCCCGGACGGCGAACACTGAAGCTTTCTTT.

The table lists this clonotype with many counts. The genes are TRBV18 and TRBJ1-2, with D unclear. Germline CDR1 and CDR2: KGHSH and LQKENI. The CDR3 covers 13 residues. Trimming removed 1 base from V and 4 bases from J, with 7 bases in between. The CDR3 region has the DNA TGTGCCAGCTCACCACTTTCGTTCTATGGCTACACCTTC. Its protein is CASSPLSFYGYTF.

The table lists this clonotype with a few counts. The rearrangement joins TRBV11-1 to TRBJ1-1, with 9 bases aligning to TRBD1. The germline V gene has CDR1 SGHAT and CDR2 FQDESV (reference sequence). V lost 6 bases and J lost 1; bases outside the gene matches: 15. This CDR3 contains 18 residues. CDR3 in amino acids: CASRGTGNRGPSNTEAFF. The CDR3 DNA sequence: TGTGCCAGCAGGGGGACAGGGAACAGGGGCCCCTCGAACACTGAAGCTTTCTTT.

There are many counts of this clonotype. This sequence joins TRBV12-3 or TRBV12-4 and TRBJ2-5, with 9 bases aligning to TRBD1. V was pared by 8 bases and J by 8 bases, with 9 bases of the junction left unmatched. The CDR3 spans 13 residues. The CDR3 coding sequence is TGTGCCAGCTTTTCCGGACAGGGGATTACCCAGTACTTC. Translating gives CASFSGQGITQYF.

The table lists this clonotype with many counts. The chain uses TRBV6-1 and TRBJ1-5; 10 bases map to TRBD1. CDR1 and CDR2 (germline): MNHNS, SASEGT. The V gene end was trimmed by 5 bases and the J gene end by 7 bases; junction bases not matched to a gene: 8. The CDR3 contains 15 residues. The CDR3 sequence is CASSRTPGQGQPQHF. The CDR3 region has the DNA TGTGCCAGCAGTAGAACCCCGGGACAGGGGCAGCCCCAGCATTTT.

This clonotype appeared many times. This rearrangement joins TRBV7-9 to TRBJ2-2, with D maybe TRBD2 (5 bases). Germline V gene sequence: CDR1 SEHNR, CDR2 FQNEAQ (reference sequence). The V gene lost 5 bases and the J gene lost 6 bases, with 22 bases spanning the gap. This CDR3 has 17 amino acids. The DNA of the CDR3 is TGTGCCAGCAGCACTACGAAGCGGACCTCCATGGCCGGGGAGCTGTTTTTT. The encoded protein is CASSTTKRTSMAGELFF.

V and J are TRBV20-1 and TRBJ2-5; D not certain. Germline V lookup: CDR1 DFQATT, CDR2 SNEGSKA (reference sequence). The CDR3 length is 12 residues. Trimming shortened V by 3 bases and J by 5 bases, and 10 bases separated the two germline ends. The CDR3 nucleotides are TGCAGTGCTAGCCCCTCATCGGAGACCCAGTACTTC. Its translation: CSASPSSETQYF.

This chain joins TRBV4-1 and TRBJ1-3; D is uncertain. In germline, CDR1 is MGHRA, CDR2 YSYEKL. V lost 0 bases and J lost 0, with 9 bases in between. The CDR3 contains 16 residues. In DNA form, the CDR3 reads TGCGCCAGCAGCCAAGATCCGAATAACTCTGGAAACACCATATATTTT. It encodes CASSQDPNNSGNTIYF.

Worth noting for this clonotype: A much larger clone lies one base from this, so it may be a read error. J is TRBJ2-7 and V is TRBV29-1, with 9 positions matching TRBD1. Germline CDR1 SQVTM, CDR2 ANQGSEA. The CDR3 is made up of 14 amino acids. The CDR3 loop reads CRVESAGTGFEQYF. In nucleotides, the CDR3 is TGCCGCGTTGAATCAGCCGGGACAGGGTTCGAGCAGTACTTC.

J is TRBJ2-1 and V is TRBV2; TRBD2 matches at 10 bases. The germline CDR1 and CDR2 sequences are SNHLY and FYNNEI. The CDR3 sequence is 17 residues long. The V gene end was trimmed by 4 bases and the J gene end by 2 bases; junction bases not matched to a gene: 8. The DNA of the CDR3 is TGTGCCAGCAGTGGAGGCCCCACTAGCGGGGCCTACAATGAGCAGTTCTTC. It specifies CASSGGPTSGAYNEQFF.

This clonotype was counted between two and nine times. The rearrangement joins TRBV20-1 to TRBJ2-7, with D tentatively TRBD1 (6 bases). Trimming took 4 bases from V and 3 from J, leaving 19 bases between them. This CDR3 has 15 amino acids. The germline V gene has CDR1 DFQATT and CDR2 SNEGSKA (reference sequence). The CDR3 bases are TGCAGTGCTAACGCCCGGGGCGTACAGGGCTACGAGCAGTACTTC. This sequence encodes CSANARGVQGYEQYF.

This clonotype was counted many times. The chain combines TRBV5-1 with TRBJ1-1; D gene ambiguous. Between the trimmed V and J ends, which lost 7 bases and 0 bases, there was a span of 13 bases. CDR1 and CDR2 (germline): SGHRS, YFSETQ. There are 14 residues in the CDR3. CDR3 residues: CASGSWDVNTEAFF. The DNA of the CDR3 is TGCGCCAGCGGATCGTGGGATGTGAACACTGAAGCTTTCTTT. The whole variable domain, filled in from reference TRBV5-1 and TRBJ1-1, reads KAGVTQTPRYLIKTRGQQVTLSCSPISGHRSVSWYQQTPGQGLQFLFEYFSETQRNKGNFPGRFSGRQFSNSRSEMNVSTLELGDSALYLCASGSWDVNTEAFFGQGTRLTVV.

V usage is TRBV20-1 and J usage is TRBJ2-5, with D maybe TRBD1 (5 bases). The CDR3 is 14 residues long. CDR1 DFQATT and CDR2 SNEGSKA come from the germline V gene (reference sequence). Trimming removed 5 bases at V and 2 bases at J, with 15 bases between. CDR3 sequence (DNA): TGCAGTGCTCTCGGGCAGGGTCGGCAAGAGACCCAGTACTTC. This sequence encodes CSALGQGRQETQYF.

In the case of this clonotype: This could be a read error, since a much larger clone is one nucleotide away. This chain joins TRBV20-1 and TRBJ2-7; 12 bases are a match to TRBD2. Germline CDR1 DFQATT, CDR2 SNEGSKA (reference sequence). This CDR3 contains 13 residues. The CDR3 nucleotides read TGCAGTGCTGGGGGACTAGCGGGCTACGAGCAGAACTTC. Its translation is CSAGGLAGYEQNF.

This clonotype appeared many times. The chain carries TRBV6-5 and TRBJ2-5; possible D gene TRBD2, 5 bases. Germline V gene data show CDR1 as MNHEY and CDR2 as SVGAGI. The CDR3 covers 14 residues. Trimming took 4 bases from V and 5 from J, leaving 14 bases between them. DNA of the CDR3: TGTGCCAGCAGTTTCGGACGCTCGGGGGAGACCCAGTACTTC. Translation: CASSFGRSGETQYF.

J is TRBJ2-3 and V is TRBV11-2; TRBD1 matches at 8 bases. The ends lost 5 bases at V and 2 bases at J; junction bases unmatched: 6. This CDR3 contains 15 residues. CDR1 is SGHAT and CDR2 is FQNNGV in the germline V gene. The CDR3, as DNA: TGTGCCAGCAGCCCCCGGACAGGGCTCACAGATACGCAGTATTTT. Its translation is CASSPRTGLTDTQYF.

Many counts were recorded for this clonotype. This chain links TRBV10-3 with TRBJ2-1, with 7 bases aligning to TRBD2. The CDR3 length is 13 residues. V shed 6 bases and J 3 bases; nucleotides not matched to a gene: 2. The V gene's germline CDR1 is ENHRY and CDR2 SYGVKD. DNA of the CDR3: TGTGCCATCAGAAGCGGGGTCTACAATGAGCAGTTCTTC. It specifies CAIRSGVYNEQFF.

This clonotype was counted many times. V is TRBV4-2 and J is TRBJ1-6, with a weak D call TRBD1 (6 bases). V lost 0 bases to trimming and J lost 8 bases, with 11 bases between them. CDR3 length equals 15 residues. Germline V gene data show CDR1 as LGHNA and CDR2 as YNFKEQ. This chain's CDR3 is CASSQDGGRDSPLHF. CDR3 DNA: TGTGCCAGCAGCCAAGACGGGGGCCGGGATTCACCCCTCCACTTT.

This clonotype was recorded at least ten times. CDR3 nucleotides: TGCAGCGTTGAACCGCGGGACAGGGGCACTCACGAGCAGTACTTC. It translates to CSVEPRDRGTHEQYF. The rearrangement joins TRBV29-1 to TRBJ2-7, with 10 nucleotides matching TRBD1. CDR1 is SQVTM, CDR2 ANQGSEA, per germline. CDR3 length: 15 residues. The ends lost 2 bases at V and 5 bases at J; junction bases unmatched: 9.

The chain joins TRBV4-1 to TRBJ1-3, with D possibly matching TRBD1 (5 bases). There are 12 residues in the CDR3. The V end lost 8 bases, the J end lost 3 bases, and 8 bases lay between the germline ends. Per germline, CDR1 MGHRA and CDR2 YSYEKL. CDR3 sequence: CASLGDGNTIYF. CDR3 sequence (DNA): TGCGCCAGCTTGGGGGATGGAAACACCATATATTTT.

This clonotype turned up a few times. The V call is TRBV5-1, the J call TRBJ2-3; D is possibly TRBD1 or TRBD2 (6 bases each). V lost 0 bases and J lost 0, with 11 bases in between. The CDR3 runs 16 residues. From germline, CDR1 is SGHRS and CDR2 YFSETQ. The CDR3: CASSLVGGISTDTQYF. CDR3 nucleotides: TGCGCCAGCAGCTTGGTCGGGGGCATCAGCACAGATACGCAGTATTTT.

The chain couples TRBV6-2 or TRBV6-3 to TRBJ2-4; weak D call: TRBD1 (5 bases). This CDR3 region has 13 residues. V lost 6 bases and J lost 6, with 12 bases in between. CDR1 and CDR2 from the germline V gene are MNHEY and SVGEGT. The CDR3 spells CASRGPSTNIQYF. DNA of the CDR3: TGTGCCAGCAGGGGGCCTTCTACAAACATTCAGTACTTC.